These 14 T cell receptor beta chains were sequenced from one sample in a study of CD8 T cells in ankylosing spondylitis (dated by TCRdb to about 2017). Library preparation employed 5' RACE. Reads for this sample came from an Illumina HiSeq 2500. TCRdb cleaned the public reads at Q25 with fastp, built clones with MiXCR and kept in-frame beta chains. Each entry merges the rows of one CDR3 protein and shows their most common DNA and genes. In all, the sample holds approximately 190,000 distinct CDR3 sequences, and 10% to 15% of those were seen once. More than 9.5% of the sample lies in the top ten. Sequences were obtained from blood, either unsorted or a sorted T cell fraction (not recorded which). These receptors originate from a female donor with ankylosing spondylitis or in good health (not recorded which).

The V gene is TRBV25-1, the J gene TRBJ1-1; no definite D call. There are 14 residues in the CDR3. CDR1 is MGHDK, CDR2 SYGVNS, per germline. V lost 3 bases to trimming and J lost 10 bases, with 18 bases between them. In DNA form, the CDR3 reads TGTGCCAGCAGTGACCCAGGACGGGGTGGAGGAGCTTTCTTT. This translates into CASSDPGRGGGAFF.

This clonotype has a count of ten or more. J is TRBJ2-1 and V is TRBV5-1; D remains ambiguous. This CDR3 is 15 amino acids long. V lost 4 bases to trimming and J lost 8 bases, with 19 bases between them. CDR1 is SGHRS and CDR2 is YFSETQ in the germline V gene. The CDR3 is CASSQTLSGVYEQFF. The CDR3 DNA follows: TGCGCCAGCAGCCAAACCCTTTCTGGGGTCTATGAGCAGTTCTTC.

This clonotype has ten or more counts. The chain couples TRBV12-3 or TRBV12-4 to TRBJ1-4; D uncertain. Trimming pared 2 bases from V and 4 bases from J, leaving 14 bases between. The CDR3 runs to 16 residues. CDR3 loop: CASSLISPGGNEKLFF. The CDR3 bases are TGTGCCAGCAGTTTAATCTCACCGGGTGGTAATGAAAAACTGTTTTTT.

Many counts were recorded for this clonotype. V gene TRBV5-1 combines with J gene TRBJ2-3; D gene uncertain. Trimming pared 4 bases from V and 2 bases from J, leaving 8 bases between. This CDR3 has 13 amino acids. Germline CDR1 reads SGHRS; CDR2 reads YFSETQ. The CDR3 reads CASSLEYTDTQYF. Written as DNA, the CDR3 is TGCGCCAGCAGCCTTGAATACACAGATACGCAGTATTTT.

This chain connects TRBV7-9 to TRBJ2-1; D is possibly TRBD2 (6 bases). Between the trimmed V and J ends, which lost 3 bases and 8 bases, there was a span of 11 bases. CDR1 is SEHNR and CDR2 is FQNEAQ in the germline V gene (reference sequence). The CDR3 totals 13 residues. This CDR3 reads CASSFGGGDEQFF. CDR3 sequence (DNA): TGTGCCAGCAGCTTCGGCGGAGGGGATGAGCAGTTCTTC.

V gene TRBV5-1 combines with J gene TRBJ2-1; 8 bases agree with TRBD2. The J segment lost 6 bases and the V segment lost 4 bases, leaving 15 bases of the junction unmatched. Germline V gene data show CDR1 as SGHRS and CDR2 as YFSETQ. This CDR3 has 17 amino acids. CDR3 bases: TGCGCCAGCAGCGGTAGGGCCGGGACTAGGAGAGTCAATGAGCAGTTCTTC. This encodes CASSGRAGTRRVNEQFF.

The genes are TRBV10-3 and TRBJ1-5; possible D gene TRBD1, 5 bases. The germline V and J ends were trimmed by 5 bases and 0 bases, with 11 bases remaining between them. There are 15 residues in the CDR3. Germline V lookup: CDR1 ENHRY, CDR2 SYGVKD. CDR3 protein: CAISSGAYSNQPQHF. The CDR3, as DNA: TGTGCCATCAGTTCTGGGGCTTATAGCAATCAGCCCCAGCATTTT.

J is TRBJ1-1 and V is TRBV24-1, with a possible D match to TRBD1 (5 bases). V was clipped by 3 bases and J by 1 base, with 17 bases between them. Germline CDR1 is KGHDR and CDR2 is SFDVKD. The CDR3 extends over 17 amino acids. CDR3 sequence reads: CATSDLTVPLENTEAFF. CDR3 nucleotides: TGTGCCACCAGTGATCTGACAGTCCCTCTGGAGAACACTGAAGCTTTCTTT.

At least ten counts were recorded for this clonotype. The rearrangement links TRBV10-3 to TRBJ1-5; a weak D match, TRBD1 (5 bases). Deletions cut 0 bases from V and 2 bases from J, with 17 bases between. Germline values: CDR1 ENHRY, CDR2 SYGVKD. The CDR3 has 18 amino acids. The CDR3 DNA sequence: TGTGCCATCAGTGAGTCAGGGACGTCCATCGGGGGCAATCAGCCCCAGCATTTT. Its protein product is CAISESGTSIGGNQPQHF.

This clonotype was observed at least ten times. This chain links TRBV29-1 with TRBJ2-3; D may be TRBD1 (5 bases). There are 13 residues in the CDR3. The germline V gene encodes CDR1 SQVTM and CDR2 ANQGSEA. Trimming took off 1 base at V and 1 base at J, with 6 bases between the two ends. The CDR3: CSVEGQRTDTQYF. CDR3 coding DNA: TGCAGCGTTGAAGGACAGCGCACAGATACGCAGTATTTT.

The chain employs TRBV12-3 or TRBV12-4 and TRBJ1-3; no definite D call. Trimming removed 5 bases from V and 0 bases from J, with 11 bases in between. The CDR3 sequence is 15 residues long. This CDR3 reads CASSPNRASGNTIYF. CDR3 sequence (DNA): TGTGCCAGCAGTCCGAACAGAGCCTCTGGAAACACCATATATTTT.

This clonotype has a handful of counts. The rearrangement joins TRBV30 to TRBJ2-7; possible D gene TRBD2, 5 bases. V was clipped by 5 bases and J by 0 bases, with 11 bases between them. The CDR3 runs to 13 residues. Germline V CDR1 and CDR2: GTSNPN, SVGIG (reference sequence). The CDR3: CAWVSGYSYEQYF. The CDR3, as DNA: TGTGCCTGGGTTTCGGGATACTCCTACGAGCAGTACTTC.

This clonotype was counted at least ten times. This chain joins TRBV6-2 or TRBV6-3 and TRBJ2-1; TRBD2 matches at 11 bases. Germline trimming cut 0 bases from V and 7 bases from J; bases unmatched to any gene: 5. The CDR3 extends over 16 amino acids. CDR1 MNHEY and CDR2 SVGEGT come from the germline V gene. CDR3 loop: CASSYSPSGRSNEQFF. CDR3 nucleotide sequence: TGTGCCAGCAGTTACTCTCCTAGCGGGAGGTCGAATGAGCAGTTCTTC.

The table lists this clonotype with many counts. The chain uses TRBV11-1 and TRBJ1-5, with D uncertain. Germline V gives CDR1 SGHAT, CDR2 FQDESV (reference sequence). The V gene lost 5 bases and the J gene lost 1 base, with 6 bases spanning the gap. The CDR3 is made up of 13 amino acids. The CDR3 protein is CASSEGSNQPQHF. CDR3 in DNA: TGTGCCAGCAGCGAGGGAAGCAATCAGCCCCAGCATTTT.